These T cell receptor beta chains were read from a single sample in a study of T cells in Graves' hyperthyroidism and ophthalmopathy. In TCRdb, the multiplex PCR reads were re-called with MiXCR into one record per CDR3 protein. The sample has over 45,000 distinct CDR3 sequences; approximately 52% are singletons. Material: blood. These receptors were obtained from a woman between 45 and 65 years old with Graves' ophthalmopathy. The CDR3 runs from the conserved cysteine through the conserved F or W. D genes are given only for firm matches. The listing skips clone size in some rows; elsewhere it reads once, few, many or a size class.

V gene,D gene,clone size,J gene,CDR3 protein,CDR3 DNA
TRBV20-1,NA,NA,TRBJ1-3,CSARVGPNTIYF,TGCAGTGCTAGAGTGGGGCCGAACACCATATATTTT
TRBV2,NA,NA,TRBJ2-3,CASSYSIRVTDTQYF,TGTGCCAGCAGTTACTCGATCAGGGTCACAGATACGCAGTATTTT
TRBV11-2,TRBD2,NA,TRBJ2-1,CASSYESRTNTGEGVNEQFF,TGTGCCAGCAGCTACGAGTCCAGGACGAACACCGGGGAGGGCGTGAATGAGCAGTTCTTC
TRBV20-1,NA,once,TRBJ2-1,CSAPDWGGTYNEQFF,TGCAGTGCCCCTGATTGGGGCGGGACCTACAATGAGCAGTTCTTC
TRBV10-3,NA,NA,TRBJ1-1,CAITQGTGNTEAFF,TGTGCCATCACACAGGGAACTGGAAACACTGAAGCTTTCTTT
TRBV20-1,NA,many,TRBJ2-3,CSARSGETGTDTQYF,TGCAGTGCTAGGTCGGGCGAAACCGGAACAGATACGCAGTATTTT
TRBV7-9,NA,once,TRBJ2-7,CASSDRDPAYEQYF,TGTGCCAGCAGCGACCGGGATCCGGCCTACGAGCAGTACTTC
TRBV6-5,TRBD2,many,TRBJ2-2,CASSYLGLAEYTGELFF,TGTGCCAGCAGTTACCTTGGGCTAGCGGAGTACACCGGGGAGCTGTTTTTT
TRBV13,NA,many,TRBJ1-1,CASSLWGTEAFF,TGTGCCAGCAGCTTATGGGGTACTGAAGCTTTCTTT
TRBV7-9,NA,once,TRBJ2-2,CVSGERPTGELFF,TGTGTCAGCGGCGAACGACCCACCGGGGAGCTGTTTTTT
TRBV10-3,NA,many,TRBJ1-1,CAIRQGVSGIEAFF,TGTGCCATCAGGCAAGGGGTATCGGGAATTGAAGCTTTCTTT
TRBV5-8,NA,many,TRBJ2-1,CASSLNGGSINEQFF,TGTGCCAGCAGCTTGAACGGGGGTAGTATCAATGAGCAGTTCTTC
TRBV20-1,NA,many,TRBJ2-7,CSARSSTIRYEQYF,TGCAGTGCTAGAAGTTCGACTATTCGCTACGAGCAGTACTTC
TRBV12-3/TRBV12-4,NA,many,TRBJ1-1,CASQGAEAFF,TGTGCCAGCCAGGGAGCTGAAGCTTTCTTT
TRBV11-2,TRBD1,many,TRBJ2-5,CASSSIDRGETQYF,TGTGCCAGCAGCTCAATTGACAGGGGAGAGACCCAGTACTTC
TRBV24-1,TRBD2,NA,TRBJ2-3,CATRGSGGTDTQYF,TGTGCCACCAGGGGTAGCGGGGGCACAGATACGCAGTATTTT
TRBV10-2,NA,medium-sized,TRBJ1-2,CAPVFQGGGYTF,TGCGCCCCCGTTTTTCAGGGAGGTGGCTACACCTTC
TRBV25-1,TRBD1,NA,TRBJ1-4,CASSPGTGDEKLFF,TGTGCCAGCTCACCCGGGACAGGGGATGAAAAACTGTTTTTT
TRBV24-1,NA,NA,TRBJ1-1,CATFGGQGNTEAFF,TGTGCCACCTTCGGGGGGCAAGGGAACACTGAAGCTTTCTTT
TRBV7-8,TRBD2,medium-sized,TRBJ2-5,CASSPTSGSGGTQYF,TGTGCCAGCAGCCCGACTAGCGGGAGCGGCGGGACCCAGTACTTC
TRBV6-5,TRBD2,many,TRBJ2-1,CASSTTGGASYNEQFF,TGTGCCAGCAGTACAACCGGGGGGGCTTCCTACAATGAGCAGTTCTTC
TRBV27,NA,many,TRBJ2-7,CASSGGGQTYEQYF,TGTGCCAGCAGTGGGGGGGGACAGACCTACGAGCAGTACTTC
TRBV28,TRBD2,many,TRBJ2-3,CASSTTGTSSTDTQYF,TGTGCCAGCAGTACGACCGGGACTAGCAGCACAGATACGCAGTATTTT
TRBV20-1,NA,NA,TRBJ2-5,CSARVKQLETQCF,TGCAGTGCTAGAGTGAAGCAGTTGGAGACCCAGTGCTTC
TRBV20-1,NA,NA,TRBJ2-7,CSARDGGSSYEQYF,TGCAGTGCTAGAGATGGTGGGAGTTCCTACGAGCAGTACTTC
TRBV5-4,NA,many,TRBJ2-1,CASRSNPGAEQFF,TGTGCCAGCAGGTCGAACCCGGGGGCTGAGCAGTTCTTC
TRBV11-1,NA,many,TRBJ1-1,CASSARPELNTEAFF,TGTGCCAGCAGCGCAAGACCCGAGCTGAACACTGAAGCTTTCTTT
TRBV10-2,NA,NA,TRBJ1-2,CASSDEGRANYGYTF,TGCGCCAGCAGTGACGAAGGCAGGGCTAACTATGGCTACACCTTC
TRBV10-1,TRBD1,NA,TRBJ2-4,CASSARTGGIQYF,TGCGCCAGCAGTGCCAGGACAGGGGGCATTCAGTACTTC
TRBV5-6,NA,NA,TRBJ2-1,CASFRGVSDNEQFF,TGTGCCAGCTTCCGAGGGGTCTCCGACAACGAGCAGTTCTTC
TRBV7-2,TRBD2,many,TRBJ2-7,CASSLRAGEPYEQYF,TGTGCCAGCAGCTTACGCGCGGGAGAACCCTACGAGCAGTACTTC
TRBV10-3,NA,NA,TRBJ2-1,CAIRFGSYNEQLF,TGTGCCATCAGGTTTGGGTCCTACAATGAGCAGCTCTTC
TRBV27,NA,many,TRBJ2-5,CASSSARDIETQYF,TGTGCCAGCAGTTCCGCCCGGGACATTGAGACCCAGTACTTC
TRBV20-1,NA,NA,TRBJ1-1,CSARDGGATEAFF,TGCAGTGCTAGGGACGGGGGGGCCACTGAAGCTTTCTTT
TRBV4-2,TRBD1,many,TRBJ1-1,CASSRQGEGPEAFF,TGTGCCAGCAGCCGACAGGGGGAGGGTCCTGAAGCTTTCTTT
TRBV19,TRBD1,many,TRBJ2-1,CASSTTGGGEQFF,TGTGCCAGTAGTACTACAGGGGGCGGTGAGCAGTTCTTC
TRBV5-5,NA,many,TRBJ2-7,CASSLARAGSGYEQYF,TGTGCCAGCAGCTTGGCCAGGGCAGGGTCCGGCTACGAGCAGTACTTC
TRBV6-5,TRBD1,many,TRBJ1-5,CASRPGTGFGGRHQPQHF,TGTGCCAGCAGGCCCGGGACAGGGTTTGGGGGGCGGCATCAGCCCCAGCATTTT
TRBV12-3/TRBV12-4,TRBD2,many,TRBJ2-1,CASRIRREGLNEQFF,TGTGCCAGCAGAATACGGCGGGAGGGTCTGAATGAGCAGTTCTTC
TRBV20-1,TRBD1,NA,TRBJ2-5,CSALRTGGTQYF,TGCAGTGCATTAAGGACAGGGGGGACCCAGTACTTC
TRBV19,TRBD2,many,TRBJ2-3,CASSIRGLADITDTQYF,TGTGCCAGTAGTATCCGGGGACTAGCAGATATTACAGATACGCAGTATTTT
TRBV2,NA,NA,TRBJ1-3,CASRPRGGSGNTIYF,TGTGCCAGCAGACCTCGCGGAGGCTCTGGAAACACCATATATTTT
TRBV20-1,TRBD1,many,TRBJ1-5,CSARNWVGTGVNQPQHF,TGCAGTGCTAGGAACTGGGTCGGGACAGGGGTAAATCAGCCCCAGCATTTT
TRBV11-2,NA,many,TRBJ2-5,CASSPSRGRGLETQYF,TGTGCCAGCAGCCCCTCCCGAGGCAGGGGTTTGGAGACCCAGTACTTC
TRBV5-5,NA,many,TRBJ2-7,CASSLGVGGWGQYF,TGTGCCAGCAGCTTGGGTGTTGGGGGCTGGGGGCAGTACTTC
TRBV15,NA,medium-sized,TRBJ1-5,CATSRDPHQPQHF,TGTGCCACCAGCAGAGATCCCCATCAGCCCCAGCATTTT
TRBV4-2,TRBD2,many,TRBJ2-7,CASSPGTSGAREQYF,TGTGCCAGCAGCCCAGGGACTAGCGGGGCCCGCGAGCAGTACTTC
TRBV11-2,NA,NA,TRBJ1-1,CASSPSQGYNIEAFF,TGTGCCAGCAGCCCCAGCCAAGGTTACAACATTGAGGCTTTCTTT
TRBV6-6,NA,many,TRBJ2-7,CASSYREGEQYF,TGTGCCAGCAGTTACAGGGAAGGCGAGCAGTACTTC
TRBV20-1,TRBD1,few,TRBJ1-6,CSARTGTAYNSPLHF,TGCAGTGCTAGGACCGGGACAGCGTATAATTCACCCCTCCACTTT
TRBV15,TRBD2,many,TRBJ2-7,CATSRATSGSYEQYF,TGTGCCACCAGCAGAGCGACTAGCGGATCGTACGAGCAGTACTTC
TRBV9,NA,NA,TRBJ2-5,CASSVEGGETQYF,TGTGCCAGCAGCGTAGAAGGGGGGGAGACCCAGTACTTC
TRBV25-1,NA,many,TRBJ2-4,CASSDDRVAKNIQYF,TGTGCCAGCAGTGATGATAGGGTAGCCAAAAACATTCAGTACTTC
TRBV19,TRBD1,many,TRBJ2-7,CASSWQGDYEQYF,TGTGCCAGTAGCTGGCAGGGGGACTACGAGCAGTACTTC